The clone carrying this T cell receptor beta chain occurred a few times. The antigen remains unidentified. The analysis combined second doses at about 4 or about 12 weeks. Clones were read by immunoSEQ multiplex PCR, and TCRdb kept only the in-frame ones, dropping some. The sample has 110,000 to 150,000 clones; 88% are singletons. These data originate in a study of T cell responses to AZD1222 COVID-19 vaccine. With 9 bases clipped from V and 0 bases from J, the junction kept 2 bases outside the gene matches. Looked up from germline, CDR1 is PRHDT and CDR2 is FYEKMQ (reference sequence). The CDR3 is 14 amino acids. General observations from the study: In the spike-specific TCR repertoire, nearly half reportedly target unmutated variant regions. Repertoires were obtained only post-peak T cell response. Spike-wide coverage was observed for vaccine-associated CD4 TCRs, with dominant responses at 160-218 and 743-854.

The source is an adult who received the AZD1222 COVID-19 vaccine. The sample consisted of peripheral blood, taken 28 days after the second AZD1222 dose. This chain links TRBV13 with TRBJ1-6, with 7 positions matching TRBD1. This chain's CDR3 is CASHRGSYNSPLHF. In DNA form, the CDR3 reads TGTGCCAGTCACAGGGGCTCCTATAATTCACCCCTCCACTTT.